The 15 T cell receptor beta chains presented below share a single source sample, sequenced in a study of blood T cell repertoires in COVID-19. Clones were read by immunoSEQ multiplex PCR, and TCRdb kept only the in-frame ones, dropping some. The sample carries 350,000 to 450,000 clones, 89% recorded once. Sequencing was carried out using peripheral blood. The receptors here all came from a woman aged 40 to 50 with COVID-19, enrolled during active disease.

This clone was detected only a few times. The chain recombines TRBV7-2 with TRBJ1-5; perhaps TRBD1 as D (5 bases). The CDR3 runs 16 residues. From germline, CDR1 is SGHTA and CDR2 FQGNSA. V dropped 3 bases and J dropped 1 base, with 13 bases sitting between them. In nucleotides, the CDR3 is TGTGCCAGCAGCTTTGGGACTGATGTAAGCAATCAGCCCCAGCATTTT. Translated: CASSFGTDVSNQPQHF.

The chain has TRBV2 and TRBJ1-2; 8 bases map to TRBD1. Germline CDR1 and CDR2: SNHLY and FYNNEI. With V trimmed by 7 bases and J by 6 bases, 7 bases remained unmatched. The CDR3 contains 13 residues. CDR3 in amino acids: CASTADRDNGYTF. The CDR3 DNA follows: TGTGCCAGCACCGCGGACAGGGATAATGGCTACACCTTC.

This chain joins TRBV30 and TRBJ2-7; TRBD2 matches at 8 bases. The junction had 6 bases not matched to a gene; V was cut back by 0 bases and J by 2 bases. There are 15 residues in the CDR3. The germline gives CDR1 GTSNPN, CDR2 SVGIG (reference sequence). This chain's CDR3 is CAWSVRGAGAYEQYF. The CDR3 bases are TGTGCCTGGAGTGTCAGAGGAGCGGGAGCCTACGAGCAGTACTTC.

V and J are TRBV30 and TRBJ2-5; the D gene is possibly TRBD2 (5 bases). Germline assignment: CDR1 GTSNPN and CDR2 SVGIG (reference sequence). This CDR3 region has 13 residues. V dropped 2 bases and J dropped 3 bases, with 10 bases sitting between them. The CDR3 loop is CAWSSGLEETQYF. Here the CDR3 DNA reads TGTGCCTGGAGTTCCGGACTCGAAGAGACCCAGTACTTC. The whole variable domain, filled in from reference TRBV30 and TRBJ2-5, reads SQTIHQWPATLVQPVGSPLSLECTVEGTSNPNLYWYRQAAGRGLQLLFYSVGIGQISSEVPQNLSASRPQDRQFILSSKKLLLSDSGFYLCAWSSGLEETQYFGPGTRLLVL.

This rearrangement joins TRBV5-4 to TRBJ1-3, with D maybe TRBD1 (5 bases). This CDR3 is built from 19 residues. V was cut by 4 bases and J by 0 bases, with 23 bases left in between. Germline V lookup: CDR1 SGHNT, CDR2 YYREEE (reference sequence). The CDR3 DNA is TGTGCCAGCAGCACCCGGACATGTTGCCCCCAAAGCTCTGGAAACACCATATATTTT. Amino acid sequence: CASSTRTCCPQSSGNTIYF. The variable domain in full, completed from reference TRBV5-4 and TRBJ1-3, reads ETGVTQSPTHLIKTRGQQVTLRCSSQSGHNTVSWYQQALGQGPQFIFQYYREEENGRGNFPPRFSGLQFPNYSSELNVNALELDDSALYLCASSTRTCCPQSSGNTIYFGEGSWLTVV.

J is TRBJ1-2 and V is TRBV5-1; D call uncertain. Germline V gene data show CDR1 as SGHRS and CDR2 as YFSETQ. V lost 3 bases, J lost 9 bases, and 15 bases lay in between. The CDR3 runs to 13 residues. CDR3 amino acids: CASSSTRDNSYTF. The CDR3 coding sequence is TGCGCCAGCAGCTCGACACGGGATAATAGCTACACCTTC.

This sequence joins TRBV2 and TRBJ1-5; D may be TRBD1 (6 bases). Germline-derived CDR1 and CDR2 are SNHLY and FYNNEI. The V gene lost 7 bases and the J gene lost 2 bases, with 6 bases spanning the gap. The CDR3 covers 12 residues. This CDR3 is CASTGGNQPQHF. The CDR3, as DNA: TGTGCCAGCACAGGGGGCAATCAGCCCCAGCATTTT.

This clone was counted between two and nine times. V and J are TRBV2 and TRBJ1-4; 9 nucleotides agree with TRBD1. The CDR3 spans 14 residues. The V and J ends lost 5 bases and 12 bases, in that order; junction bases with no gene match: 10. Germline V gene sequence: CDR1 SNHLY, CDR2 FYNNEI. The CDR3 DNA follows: TGTGCCAGCAGTTTGACAGGGGGGGGACGGGAACTGTTTTTT. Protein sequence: CASSLTGGGRELFF.

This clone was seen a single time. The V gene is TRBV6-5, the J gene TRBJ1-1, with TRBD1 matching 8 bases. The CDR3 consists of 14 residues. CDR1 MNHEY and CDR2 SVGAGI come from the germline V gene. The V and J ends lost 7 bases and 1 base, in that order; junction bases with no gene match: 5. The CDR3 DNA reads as TGTGCCAGCACTAGGACAGGGAGGAACACTGAAGCTTTCTTT. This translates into CASTRTGRNTEAFF.

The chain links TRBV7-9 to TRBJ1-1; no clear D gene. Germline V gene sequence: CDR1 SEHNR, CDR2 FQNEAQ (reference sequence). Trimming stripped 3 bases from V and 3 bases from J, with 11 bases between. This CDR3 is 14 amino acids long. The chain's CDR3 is CASSFYSRDTEAFF. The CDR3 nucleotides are TGTGCCAGCAGCTTTTACTCTAGAGACACTGAAGCTTTCTTT.

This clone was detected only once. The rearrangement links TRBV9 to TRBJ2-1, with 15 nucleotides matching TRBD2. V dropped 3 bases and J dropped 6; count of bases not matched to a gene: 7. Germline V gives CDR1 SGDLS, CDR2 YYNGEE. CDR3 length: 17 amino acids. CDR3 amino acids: CASSASGLAGGSNEQFF. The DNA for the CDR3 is TGTGCCAGCAGCGCTTCGGGACTAGCGGGAGGATCCAATGAGCAGTTCTTC.

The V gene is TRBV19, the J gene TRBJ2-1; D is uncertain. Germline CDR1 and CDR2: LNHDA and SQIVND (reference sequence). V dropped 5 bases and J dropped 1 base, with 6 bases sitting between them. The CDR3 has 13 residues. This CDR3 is CASSGFSYNEQFF. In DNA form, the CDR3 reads TGTGCCAGTAGTGGCTTTTCCTACAATGAGCAGTTCTTC.

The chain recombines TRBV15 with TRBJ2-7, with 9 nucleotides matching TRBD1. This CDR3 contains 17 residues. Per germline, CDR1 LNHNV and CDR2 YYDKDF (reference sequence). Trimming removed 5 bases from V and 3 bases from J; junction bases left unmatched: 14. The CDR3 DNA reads TGTGCCACCAGCCGACCTGGGGGACAGGGCTTTCTCTACGAGCAGTACTTC. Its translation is CATSRPGGQGFLYEQYF.

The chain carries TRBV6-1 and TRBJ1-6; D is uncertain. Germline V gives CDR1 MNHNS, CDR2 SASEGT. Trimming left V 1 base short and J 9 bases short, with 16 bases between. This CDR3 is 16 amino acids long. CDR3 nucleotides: TGTGCCAGCAGTGAAGTAGCGGGTGTTTCTGGTTCACCCCTCCACTTT. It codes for CASSEVAGVSGSPLHF.

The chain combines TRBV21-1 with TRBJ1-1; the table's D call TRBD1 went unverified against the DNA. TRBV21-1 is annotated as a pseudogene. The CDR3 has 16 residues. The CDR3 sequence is CASSSPGGQGDTEAFF. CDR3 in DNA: TGTGCCAGCAGCAGCCCGGGGGGACAGGGCGACACTGAAGCTTTCTTT.